The 27 T cell receptor beta chains below come from one sample, sequenced in a study of blood T cells in healthy people across ages. Sample-barcoded 5' priming and a J-beta primer mix drove a second PCR of 7 to 11 cycles. TCRdb passed the 5' RACE reads through MiXCR, listing each CDR3 protein once. The sample carries 1 million or so distinct CDR3 sequences, under 30% recorded once. This same sample was also taken into another study, of T cells of mothers and their children.

The sequenced sample was blood. The receptor set was obtained from a girl aged 2 to 10 in good health.

This clonotype was detected a few times. The chain has TRBV29-1 and TRBJ2-5, with D unclear. CDR3 length: 17 residues. The V end was cut by 0 bases, the J end by 2 bases, with 19 bases between. The germline gives CDR1 SQVTM, CDR2 ANQGSEA. Here the CDR3 DNA reads TGCAGCGTTGAAGATCTTGCGCGGACGAGCGTACAAGAGACCCAGTACTTC. Amino acid sequence: CSVEDLARTSVQETQYF.

The rearrangement uses TRBV4-1 and TRBJ2-5; TRBD2 agrees at 10 bases. The J call may not be correct, given that the DNA end is closer to TRBJ2-1. Looked up from germline, CDR1 is MGHRA and CDR2 is YSYEKL. The CDR3 is made up of 17 amino acids. CDR3 nucleotides: TGCGCCAGCAGCCAAGGGCTCGCTAGCGGGAGAAGGCATGAGCAGTTCTTC. Translating it yields CASSQGLASGRRHEQFF.

This clonotype was observed a handful of times. V usage is TRBV11-3 and J usage is TRBJ1-2; the D gene is possibly TRBD1 (5 bases). V was pared by 5 bases and J by 8 bases, with 21 bases between. The CDR3 sequence is 15 residues long. Germline-derived CDR1 and CDR2 are SGHNT and YENEEA. CDR3 DNA: TGTGCCAGCAGCCCCCGGACACCGGGTGAGAGGGGCTACACCTTC. It encodes CASSPRTPGERGYTF.

This clonotype came up a few times. The chain couples TRBV28 to TRBJ2-5; TRBD1 is a possible D gene (6 bases). The DNA end lines up better with TRBJ2-7; the J call may be wrong. Germline CDR1 is MDHEN and CDR2 is SYDVKM. The CDR3 is 16 residues long. The CDR3, as DNA: TGTGCCAGCAGCTCACCGGCAACATTCAGGGGCTACGAGCAGTACTTC. This encodes CASSSPATFRGYEQYF.

The chain combines TRBV7-2 with TRBJ2-2, with 7 bases aligning to TRBD1. The CDR3 contains 14 residues. V shed 8 bases, J shed 4 bases, and the junction held 7 bases outside the gene matches. Germline values: CDR1 SGHTA, CDR2 FQGNSA. CDR3 coding DNA: TGTGCCAGCCTGGGACAGCAACTCACCGGGGAGCTGTTTTTT. It translates to CASLGQQLTGELFF.

The rearrangement joins TRBV7-2 to TRBJ1-2; no firm D call. Trimming shortened V by 0 bases and J by 4 bases, and 9 bases separated the two germline ends. Per the germline V gene, CDR1 is SGHTA and CDR2 is FQGNSA. The CDR3 runs to 14 residues. In nucleotides, the CDR3 is TGTGCCAGCAGCTTAGCCACAGCCCCCTATGGCTACACCTTC. Its protein is CASSLATAPYGYTF.

The chain recombines TRBV10-2 with TRBJ2-1; 8 nucleotides align to TRBD1. The ends lost 6 bases at V and 6 bases at J; junction bases unmatched: 4. The germline gives CDR1 WSHSY, CDR2 SAAADI. The CDR3 runs 13 residues. CDR3 nucleotide sequence: TGCGCCAGCAGATTGGACAGGGCCAATGAGCAGTTCTTC. The encoded protein is CASRLDRANEQFF.

In DNA form, the CDR3 reads TGTGCCAGCAGCGTTGGACAGGGTAGACACGAGCAGTACTTC. Translated, it gives CASSVGQGRHEQYF. The chain links TRBV9 to TRBJ2-7; 8 bases line up with TRBD1. The ends lost 2 bases at V and 5 bases at J; junction bases unmatched: 6. Germline V gene sequence: CDR1 SGDLS, CDR2 YYNGEE. This CDR3 has 14 amino acids.

The rearrangement uses TRBV28 and TRBJ1-2, with D uncertain. Germline V gene data show CDR1 as MDHEN and CDR2 as SYDVKM. This CDR3 contains 10 residues. Trimming removed 11 bases from V and 10 bases from J, with 14 bases in between. CDR3: CAPNHRDYTF. The CDR3 DNA sequence: TGTGCCCCCAATCATAGAGACTACACCTTC.

This clonotype was detected only a few times. The chain's CDR3 is CASSLGGQGATSYEQYF. Written as DNA, the CDR3 is TGTGCCAGCAGCTTAGGAGGACAGGGGGCCACCTCCTACGAGCAGTACTTC. The chain links TRBV7-6 to TRBJ2-5; 11 positions match TRBD1. TRBJ2-7 explains the end of the DNA better; the J call may be wrong. The germline CDR1 and CDR2 sequences are SGHVS and FNYEAQ. This CDR3 contains 17 residues.

This chain uses TRBV9 with TRBJ1-2; D is perhaps TRBD1 (5 bases). V was pared by 7 bases and J by 3 bases, with 10 bases between. This CDR3 has 12 residues. Germline-derived CDR1 and CDR2 are SGDLS and YYNGEE. The CDR3 DNA sequence: TGTGCCAGCGAGGGGCGGGACTATGGCTACACCTTC. It encodes CASEGRDYGYTF.

This clonotype showed up just a few times. The chain couples TRBV29-1 to TRBJ2-1; D perhaps matches TRBD1 (6 bases). Germline CDR1 SQVTM, CDR2 ANQGSEA. The CDR3 spans 15 residues. V lost 7 bases and J 5 bases, leaving 21 bases between the germline ends. The CDR3 loop is CSAETGRGEDNEQFF. The CDR3 DNA sequence: TGCAGCGCGGAAACAGGCAGGGGAGAGGACAATGAGCAGTTCTTC.

The chain combines TRBV19 with TRBJ2-1, with D possibly matching TRBD1 (5 bases). Germline-derived CDR1 and CDR2 are LNHDA and SQIVND (reference sequence). The V gene lost 7 bases and the J gene lost 1 base, with 11 bases spanning the gap. The CDR3 is 14 amino acids. In DNA form, the CDR3 reads TGTGCCAGTACCATGGGGCAATCCTACAATGAGCAGTTCTTC. This codes for CASTMGQSYNEQFF.

This chain connects TRBV29-1 to TRBJ2-5, with 7 positions matching TRBD1. J gave up 13 bases and V 4 bases, and 9 bases lay outside the gene matches. CDR3 length: 11 residues. Germline assignment: CDR1 SQVTM and CDR2 ANQGSEA. CDR3 in amino acids: CSVVLTGRPYF. The DNA for the CDR3 is TGCAGCGTTGTTTTGACAGGGCGCCCGTACTTC. The whole variable domain, filled in from reference TRBV29-1 and TRBJ2-5, reads SAVISQKPSRDICQRGTSLTIQCQVDSQVTMMFWYRQQPGQSLTLIATANQGSEATYESGFVIDKFPISRPNLTFSTLTVSNMSPEDSSIYLCSVVLTGRPYFGPGTRLLVL.

The chain is built from TRBV7-2 and TRBJ1-2; 8 bases fit TRBD1. V lost 4 bases, J lost 4 bases, and 8 bases stayed unmatched. Germline CDR1 reads SGHTA; CDR2 reads FQGNSA. CDR3 size: 15 residues. The CDR3: CASSSRTGSTYGYTF. CDR3 bases: TGTGCCAGCAGCTCCCGGACAGGGTCAACCTATGGCTACACCTTC.

The J gene is TRBJ2-7, the V gene TRBV2; D tentatively reads TRBD1 or TRBD2 (5 bases each). Trimming took 8 bases from V and 1 from J, leaving 15 bases between them. Germline values: CDR1 SNHLY, CDR2 FYNNEI. This CDR3 comprises 14 residues. This chain's CDR3 is CASDLGTVSYEQYF. The CDR3 DNA is TGTGCCAGCGACCTCGGGACCGTATCCTACGAGCAGTACTTC.

This sequence joins TRBV10-3 and TRBJ2-5; D may correspond to TRBD1 or TRBD2 (6 bases each). Gene TRBJ2-1 matches the end of the DNA better, so the J call may be wrong. Germline V gene lookup returns CDR1 ENHRY and CDR2 SYGVKD. CDR3 length equals 14 residues. CDR3 DNA sequence: TGTGCCATCAGGCCGACAGGCGGGGACAATGAGCAGTTCTTC. The encoded protein is CAIRPTGGDNEQFF.

Remarks on this clonotype: Compared with germline, one end of the junction differs, possibly owing to a read error. The chain couples TRBV7-2 to TRBJ2-5; possible D gene TRBD2, 5 bases. From germline, CDR1 is SGHTA and CDR2 FQGNSA. There are 13 residues in the CDR3. In DNA, the CDR3 is TGTGCCTGCAGAAGTCTGGGAGCTGAGACCCAGTACTTC. Translated, it gives CACRSLGAETQYF.

This clonotype has a handful of counts. The chain has TRBV14 and TRBJ2-5; a possible D gene is TRBD1 (6 bases). The ends were cut back, 4 bases at V and 5 bases at J, with 11 bases in the middle. This CDR3 is built from 13 residues. Germline assignment: CDR1 SGHDN and CDR2 FVKESK. CDR3 nucleotides: TGTGCCAGCAGCCGGGACACGGGGGAGACCCAGTACTTC. Translated, it gives CASSRDTGETQYF.

The chain links TRBV19 to TRBJ2-4; tentatively, D is TRBD1 (6 bases). With 4 bases removed from V and 12 bases from J, the gap between germline ends came to 13 bases. Per the germline V gene, CDR1 is LNHDA and CDR2 is SQIVND (reference sequence). The CDR3 loop spans 12 amino acids. The CDR3 DNA sequence: TGTGCCAGTAGTAGGCCACAGGGAGATCAGTACTTC. Translated: CASSRPQGDQYF.

This clonotype was observed a few times. This chain connects TRBV29-1 to TRBJ1-3; tentatively, D is TRBD1 (6 bases). V was clipped by 4 bases and J by 0 bases, with 13 bases between them. There are 15 residues in the CDR3. Germline CDR1 and CDR2: SQVTM and ANQGSEA. CDR3 DNA sequence: TGCAGCGTTGGATACAGGGCGATCTCTGGAAACACCATATATTTT. Amino acids: CSVGYRAISGNTIYF.

A word on this clonotype: Relative to the germline gene, one junction end is altered; a read error may explain this. This sequence joins TRBV7-9 and TRBJ2-5; D is tentatively TRBD1 or TRBD2 (5 bases each). This CDR3 contains 14 residues. Per germline, CDR1 SEHNR and CDR2 FQNEAQ (reference sequence). Here the CDR3 reads CASSLAITNTWGFF. The CDR3 DNA is TGTGCCAGCAGCTTAGCCATTACAAACACTTGGGGGTTCTTC. The entire variable domain, with the rest obtained from reference TRBV7-9 and TRBJ2-5, is as follows: DTGVSQNPRHKITKRGQNVTFRCDPISEHNRLYWYRQTLGQGPEFLTYFQNEAQLEKSRLLSDRFSAERPKGSFSTLEIQRTEQGDSAMYLCASSLAITNTWGFFGPGTRLLVL.

This clonotype has a count of ten or more. At one end the junction does not follow the germline gene, possibly because of a read error. The chain is built from TRBV7-3 and TRBJ1-1, with 8 bases matching TRBD1. The CDR3 totals 13 residues. Looked up from germline, CDR1 is SGHTA and CDR2 is FQGTGA. CDR3 in amino acids: CASSLTGDTEAFF. The CDR3 DNA reads TGTGCTAGCAGCTTGACAGGGGACACTGAAGCTTTCTTT. Full variable domain (outside the CDR3, taken from reference TRBV7-3 and TRBJ1-1): GAGVSQTPSNKVTEKGKYVELRCDPISGHTALYWYRQSLGQGPEFLIYFQGTGAADDSGLPNDRFFAVRPEGSVSTLKIQRTERGDSAVYLCASSLTGDTEAFFGQGTRLTVV.

In its sample, this clonotype was seen once. The CDR3 loop reads CASSQGMDGTYPYEQYF. The CDR3 coding sequence is TGCGCCAGCAGCCAAGGGATGGACGGGACTTATCCCTACGAGCAGTACTTC. The rearrangement joins TRBV4-1 to TRBJ2-5, with D possibly TRBD2 on 6 matching bases. Judging by the DNA end, TRBJ2-7 fits better; the J call may be wrong. The germline gives CDR1 MGHRA, CDR2 YSYEKL. The CDR3 totals 17 residues.

V gene TRBV18 combines with J gene TRBJ2-2; 7 nucleotides align to TRBD1. This CDR3 has 16 amino acids. CDR1 KGHSH and CDR2 LQKENI come from the germline V gene. The trim removed 5 bases at V and 5 bases at J, leaving 11 bases unmatched. The CDR3 spells CASSSTYRGRTGELFF. For the CDR3, the DNA is TGTGCCAGCTCAAGCACCTACAGGGGCCGGACCGGGGAGCTGTTTTTT. Combining the CDR3 with reference TRBV18 and TRBJ2-2 gives the whole variable domain NAGVMQNPRHLVRRRGQEARLRCSPMKGHSHVYWYRQLPEEGLKFMVYLQKENIIDESGMPKERFSAEFPKEGPSILRIQQVVRGDSAAYFCASSSTYRGRTGELFFGEGSRLTVL.

This clonotype came up a few times. This chain uses TRBV28 with TRBJ2-1; D remains ambiguous. CDR1 is MDHEN and CDR2 is SYDVKM in the germline V gene. This CDR3 comprises 15 residues. The ends were cut back, 8 bases at V and 5 bases at J, with 19 bases in the middle. CDR3 DNA sequence: TGTGCCAGCTTACCGCTCTCAAACCTCAACAATGAGCAGTTCTTC. Its protein product is CASLPLSNLNNEQFF.

This clonotype was found a few times. V and J are TRBV27 and TRBJ1-1; 8 bases are a match to TRBD1. The J segment lost 5 bases and the V segment lost 5 bases, leaving 7 bases of the junction unmatched. Germline V lookup: CDR1 MNHEY, CDR2 SMNVEV (reference sequence). This CDR3 has 14 residues. The CDR3 DNA follows: TGTGCCAGCAGTCGACAGGGGAGACGAACTGAAGCTTTCTTT. As protein: CASSRQGRRTEAFF.